This TCR beta chain originates from a study of blood T cell repertoires in COVID-19. Study background: COVID-19 samples from acute and convalescent phases originated in the United States, Italy and Spain. The analysed material was cDNA or gDNA that came from T cells, B-cell-depleted T cells, or PBMCs.

V lost 4 bases, J lost 0 bases, and 9 bases lay in between. Germline V lookup: CDR1 SGHRS, CDR2 YFSETQ. The CDR3 covers 14 residues. Original analysis: Quantification of nucleated cells was approximated via reference gene primer amplification. TCRdb's copy holds only in-frame clones and misses some; the assay was immunoSEQ multiplex PCR. V and J calls and clone size come straight from that table; D and trimming were deduced from the DNA. This sample has 81,000 or so clones, with around four fifths found just once. Material for sequencing was peripheral blood. This TCR was recovered from a woman in her seventies with active or convalescent COVID-19. The genes are TRBV5-1 and TRBJ2-3, with a weak D call TRBD2 (5 bases). In nucleotides, the CDR3 is TGCGCCAGCAGCCCCGGGGTTAGCACAGATACGCAGTATTTT. This encodes CASSPGVSTDTQYF.